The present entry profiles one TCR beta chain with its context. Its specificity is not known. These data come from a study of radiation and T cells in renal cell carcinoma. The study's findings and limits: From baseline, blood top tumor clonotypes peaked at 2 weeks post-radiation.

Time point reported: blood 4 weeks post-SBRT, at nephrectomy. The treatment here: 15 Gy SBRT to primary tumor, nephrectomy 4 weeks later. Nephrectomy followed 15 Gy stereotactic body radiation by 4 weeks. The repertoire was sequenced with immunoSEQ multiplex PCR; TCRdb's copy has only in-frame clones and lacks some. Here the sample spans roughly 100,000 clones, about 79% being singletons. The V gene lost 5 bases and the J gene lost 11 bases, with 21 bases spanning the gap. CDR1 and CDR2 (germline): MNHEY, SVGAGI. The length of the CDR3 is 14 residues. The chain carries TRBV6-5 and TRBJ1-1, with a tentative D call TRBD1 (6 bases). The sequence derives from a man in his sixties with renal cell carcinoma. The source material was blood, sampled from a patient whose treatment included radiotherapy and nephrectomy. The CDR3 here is CASSTPGTTLGAFF. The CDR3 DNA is TGTGCCAGCAGTACGCCCGGGACAACCCTAGGGGCTTTCTTT.